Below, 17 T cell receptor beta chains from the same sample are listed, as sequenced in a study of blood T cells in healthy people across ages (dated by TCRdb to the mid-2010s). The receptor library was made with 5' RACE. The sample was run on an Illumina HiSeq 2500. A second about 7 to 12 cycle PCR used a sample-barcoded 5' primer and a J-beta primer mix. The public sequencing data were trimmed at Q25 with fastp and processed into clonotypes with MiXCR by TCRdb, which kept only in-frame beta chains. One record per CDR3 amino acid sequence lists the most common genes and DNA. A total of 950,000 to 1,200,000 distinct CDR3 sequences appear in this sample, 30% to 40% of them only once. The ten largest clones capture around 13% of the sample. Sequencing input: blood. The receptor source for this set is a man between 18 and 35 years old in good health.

The CDR3 region is CSAWDSRGNEQFF. DNA of the CDR3: TGCAGTGCTTGGGACTCCCGGGGCAATGAGCAGTTCTTC. The chain employs TRBV20-1 and TRBJ2-1, with D maybe TRBD2 (6 bases). Germline V gene data show CDR1 as DFQATT and CDR2 as SNEGSKA (reference sequence). With 5 bases removed from V and 6 bases from J, the gap between germline ends came to 14 bases. The CDR3 length is 13 residues.

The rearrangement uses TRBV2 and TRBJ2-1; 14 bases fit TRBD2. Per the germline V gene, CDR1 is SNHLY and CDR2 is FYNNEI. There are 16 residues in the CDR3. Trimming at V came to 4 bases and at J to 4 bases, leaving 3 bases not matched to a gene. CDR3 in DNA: TGTGCCAGCAGTGGGACTAGCGGGGGGTTATACAATGAGCAGTTCTTC. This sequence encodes CASSGTSGGLYNEQFF.

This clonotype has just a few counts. Written as DNA, the CDR3 is TGTGCCAGCAGCTTAGCTCCCGGACACTCGAACACCGGGGAGCTGTTTTTT. This sequence encodes CASSLAPGHSNTGELFF. This chain links TRBV7-9 with TRBJ2-2, with D tentatively TRBD1 (5 bases). Germline assignment: CDR1 SEHNR and CDR2 FQNEAQ (reference sequence). V shed 0 bases and J shed 0 bases, with 11 bases lying between them. The CDR3 covers 17 residues.

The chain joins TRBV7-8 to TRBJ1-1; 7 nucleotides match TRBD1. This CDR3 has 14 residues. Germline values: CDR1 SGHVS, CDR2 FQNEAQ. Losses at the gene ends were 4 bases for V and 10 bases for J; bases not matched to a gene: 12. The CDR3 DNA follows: TGTGCCAGCAGCTCAACTACAGGGGCGGTGAGAGCTTTCTTT. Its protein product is CASSSTTGAVRAFF.

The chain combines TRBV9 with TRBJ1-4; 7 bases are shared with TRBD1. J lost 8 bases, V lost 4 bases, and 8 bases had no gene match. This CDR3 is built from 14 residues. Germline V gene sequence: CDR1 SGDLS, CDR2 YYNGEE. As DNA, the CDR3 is TGTGCCAGCAGCCGCGACAGGGCTGGAGAAAAACTGTTTTTT. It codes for CASSRDRAGEKLFF.

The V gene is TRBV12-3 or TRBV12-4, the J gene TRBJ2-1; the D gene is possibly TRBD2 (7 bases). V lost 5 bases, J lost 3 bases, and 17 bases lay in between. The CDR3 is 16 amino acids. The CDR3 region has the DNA TGTGCCAGCAGTCCCGTTGGGCGGGGGCACTACAATGAGCAGTTCTTC. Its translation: CASSPVGRGHYNEQFF.

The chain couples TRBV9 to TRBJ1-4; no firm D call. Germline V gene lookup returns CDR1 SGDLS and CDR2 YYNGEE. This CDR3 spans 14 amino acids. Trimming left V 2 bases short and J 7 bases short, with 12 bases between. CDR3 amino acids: CASSVSRRGEKLFF. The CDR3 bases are TGTGCCAGCAGCGTGAGTCGCCGGGGTGAAAAACTGTTTTTT.

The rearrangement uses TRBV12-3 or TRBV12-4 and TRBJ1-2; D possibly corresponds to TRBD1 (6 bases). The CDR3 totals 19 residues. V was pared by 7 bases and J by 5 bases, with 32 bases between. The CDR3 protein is CASNPRLGGSKDAGYGYTF. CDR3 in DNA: TGTGCCAGCAACCCTCGGTTGGGGGGCTCCAAGGATGCTGGTTATGGCTACACCTTC.

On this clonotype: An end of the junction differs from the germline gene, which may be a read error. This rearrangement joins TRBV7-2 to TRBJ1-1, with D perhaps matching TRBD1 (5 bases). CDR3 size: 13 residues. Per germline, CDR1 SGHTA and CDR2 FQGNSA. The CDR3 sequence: CAGSLQGSGEAFF. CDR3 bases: TGTGCCGGCAGCTTGCAGGGTTCGGGTGAAGCTTTCTTT.

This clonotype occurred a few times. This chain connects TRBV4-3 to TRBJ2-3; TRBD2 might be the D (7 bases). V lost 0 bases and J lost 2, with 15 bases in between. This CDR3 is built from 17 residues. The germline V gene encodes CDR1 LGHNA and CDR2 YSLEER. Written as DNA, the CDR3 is TGCGCCAGCAGCCAAGATAGGGCGGGGGCCCTCACAGATACGCAGTATTTT. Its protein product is CASSQDRAGALTDTQYF.

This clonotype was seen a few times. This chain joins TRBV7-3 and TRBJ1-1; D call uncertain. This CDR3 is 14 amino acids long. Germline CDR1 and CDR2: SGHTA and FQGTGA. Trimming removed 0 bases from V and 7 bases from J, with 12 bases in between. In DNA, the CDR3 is TGTGCCAGCAGCTTAACGAGCGATGTCAGTGAAGCTTTCTTT. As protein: CASSLTSDVSEAFF.

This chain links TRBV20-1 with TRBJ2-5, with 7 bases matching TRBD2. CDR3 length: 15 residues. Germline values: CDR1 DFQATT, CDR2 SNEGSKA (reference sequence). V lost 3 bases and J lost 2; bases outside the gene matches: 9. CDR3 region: CSARPSTSAQETQYF. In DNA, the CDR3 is TGCAGTGCTAGGCCGTCAACTAGCGCACAAGAGACCCAGTACTTC.

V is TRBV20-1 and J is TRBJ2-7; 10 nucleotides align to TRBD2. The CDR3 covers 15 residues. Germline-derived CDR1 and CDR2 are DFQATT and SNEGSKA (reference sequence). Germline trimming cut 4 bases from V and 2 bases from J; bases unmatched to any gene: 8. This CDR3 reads CSAKPLAGDPYEQYF. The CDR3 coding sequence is TGCAGTGCTAAACCTCTAGCGGGGGACCCCTACGAGCAGTACTTC.

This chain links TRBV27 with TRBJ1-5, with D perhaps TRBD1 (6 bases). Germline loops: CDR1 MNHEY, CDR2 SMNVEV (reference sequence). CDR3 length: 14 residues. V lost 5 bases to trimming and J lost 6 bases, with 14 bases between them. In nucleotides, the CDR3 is TGTGCCAGCAGTCCGCGGGGGCCAGGTCAGCCCCAGCATTTT. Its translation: CASSPRGPGQPQHF.

The CDR3 nucleotides are TGCAGCGTTGAGGTCGGGGGATCAGATACGCAGTATTTT. This gives the protein CSVEVGGSDTQYF. This chain links TRBV29-1 with TRBJ2-3, with D possibly TRBD2 on 6 matching bases. This CDR3 region has 13 residues. Trimming stripped 3 bases from V and 4 bases from J, with 11 bases between. Germline CDR1 is SQVTM and CDR2 is ANQGSEA.

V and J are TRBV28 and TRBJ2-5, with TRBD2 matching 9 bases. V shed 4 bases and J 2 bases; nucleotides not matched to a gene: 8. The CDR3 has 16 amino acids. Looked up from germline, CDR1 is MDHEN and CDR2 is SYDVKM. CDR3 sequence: CASSSPPLAGQETQYF. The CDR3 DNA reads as TGTGCCAGCAGTTCCCCCCCGCTAGCGGGACAAGAGACCCAGTACTTC.

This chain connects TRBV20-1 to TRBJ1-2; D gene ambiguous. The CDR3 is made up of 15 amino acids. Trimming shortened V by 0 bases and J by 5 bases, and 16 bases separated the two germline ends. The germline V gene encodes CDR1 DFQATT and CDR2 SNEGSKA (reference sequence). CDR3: CSARDLNSGKYGYTF. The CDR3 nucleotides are TGCAGTGCTAGAGATCTCAACAGCGGAAAATATGGCTACACCTTC.